This TCR beta chain derives from a study of sequential checkpoint blockade in melanoma (dated by TCRdb to the late 2010s). About the investigation overall: Patients were randomized 1:1 to first-line nivolumab followed by ipilimumab (arm A) or ipilimumab followed by nivolumab (arm B). Both trial sequences were followed by maintenance nivolumab. Overall results and qualifications from the work: Larger, independent patient cohorts are needed to validate the response-prediction model that combines TCR metrics and mutation burden.

The immunoSEQ Assay was used to immunosequence TCRbeta CDR3 regions from genomic DNA. Genomic DNA was amplified by bias-controlled multiplex PCR before high-throughput sequencing. Under the source paper's analysis protocol: To quantify the absolute abundance of each unique TCRbeta CDR3 region, the sequences were collapsed and filtered. Clonality, defined as 1 minus Pielou's evenness, was calculated using only productive rearrangements. A previously published method was used to identify clones with significantly greater frequencies in on-treatment samples than in baseline samples. TCRdb holds this immuneACCESS table with in-frame rearrangements only. Some clones are missing; in checked studies, unresolved V genes explain under half, and the rest has no known cause. V, J and clone size reflect that table, while D and trimming were determined from the DNA. In this sample the table shows some 20,000 clones, around four fifths of which occur a single time. The ten largest clones take up 36% of the sample.

The germline V gene gives CDR1 as MNHNS and CDR2 as SASEGT. There are 15 amino acids in the CDR3, from cysteine to phenylalanine inclusive. CDR3 DNA is the only sequence kept; it has 45 bases, read in frame from the first base. V and J are truncated by 2 bases and 0 bases respectively, leaving an intervening sequence of 8 bases. What this sample's treatment or condition label stands for: randomized to nivolumab then ipilimumab (arm A) or the reverse (arm B). No trial patient had received prior DNA-damaging chemotherapy. A FACS Aria II flow cytometer was used to sort live CD3+CD8+ cells that were negative for CD19 and CD56 from thawed PBMCs. Samples were obtained from patients with melanoma enrolled in CheckMate 064, a randomized, open-label phase II trial of sequential checkpoint blockade. Peripheral blood mononuclear cells were collected by leukapheresis, purified using Ficoll-Paque, and frozen in human serum containing roughly 9.4% DMSO. Purity of sorted blood CD3+CD8+ cells was verified at >98% immediately after sorting, followed by DNA extraction.

Concerning this clone: The antigen this receptor binds is unknown. Qualities for individual bases were not recorded, and no much larger clone is one base off.

Source: CD8+ T cells sorted from blood (inferred from file names), taken from a patient given nivolumab and ipilimumab in sequence. This TCR was recovered from a human donor with melanoma. The chain employs TRBV6-1 and TRBJ1-5, with no D gene named confidently. The DNA sequence is TGTGCCAGCAGTGAATGGCCCGATAGCAATCAGCCCCAGCATTTT. The encoded protein is CASSEWPDSNQPQHF.